The clone carrying this TCR beta chain was seen ten or more times. The sample comes from a study of T cells in Graves' hyperthyroidism and ophthalmopathy. The CDR3 has 15 amino acids. Germline V gene data show CDR1 as SEHNR and CDR2 as FQNEAQ (reference sequence). V lost 5 bases to trimming and J lost 4 bases; unmatched junction nucleotides: 11. Amplification of TCR beta CDR3 regions used RNA as the template. The HTBI set primed first-round TCR CDR3 RT-PCR. Each CDR3 protein is one row after TCRdb ran MiXCR on the multiplex PCR reads. The sample records 380,000 or so distinct CDR3 sequences, about 18% being singletons. Calling Graves' hyperthyroidism stable meant ophthalmopathy did not progress within 18 months. Exclusion of patients followed from uncontrolled infection, other autoimmune disease, pregnancy or lactation.

The V and J genes are TRBV7-9 and TRBJ2-7; 7 bases map to TRBD1. This receptor was obtained from a young woman with Graves' hyperthyroidism. Sequenced input: blood. The CDR3 DNA sequence: TGTGCCAGCAGCCCATACAGGGGTCTTCGGTACGAGCAGTACTTC. Protein sequence: CASSPYRGLRYEQYF. Together with reference TRBV7-9 and TRBJ2-7, the CDR3 gives the full variable domain: DTGVSQNPRHKITKRGQNVTFRCDPISEHNRLYWYRQTLGQGPEFLTYFQNEAQLEKSRLLSDRFSAERPKGSFSTLEIQRTEQGDSAMYLCASSPYRGLRYEQYFGPGTRLTVT.